The rows below give T cell receptor beta chains drawn from one sample of a study of T cells in Graves' hyperthyroidism and ophthalmopathy. MiXCR, run by TCRdb on the multiplex PCR reads, gives a single entry per CDR3 protein. The table shows approximately 380,000 distinct CDR3 sequences, with 15% to 20% occurring only once. The sequenced sample was blood. These TCRs come from a woman aged 18-29 years with Graves' hyperthyroidism. CDR3s include the opening cysteine and the closing phenylalanine or tryptophan. Each record gives: V gene, clone size, D gene, J gene, CDR3 DNA, CDR3 protein. D genes are given only for firm matches. Clone size is given for some rows only: seen once, a few or many times, or a class if the clone is expanded.

v_call: TRBV6-1
clone_size: .
d_call: TRBD1
j_call: TRBJ2-7
cdr3_nt: TGTGCCAGCAGCCCAACGGGACAGTACTACGAGCAGTACTTC
cdr3_aa: CASSPTGQYYEQYF

v_call: TRBV28
clone_size: many
d_call: .
j_call: TRBJ1-2
cdr3_nt: TGTGCCAGCAGTTTCGTACAGGGTAGAGGCTACACCTTC
cdr3_aa: CASSFVQGRGYTF

v_call: TRBV6-1
clone_size: many
d_call: TRBD1
j_call: TRBJ1-1
cdr3_nt: TGTGCCAGCAGTGAACCGGGACAGGGTGAAACTGAAGCTTTCTTT
cdr3_aa: CASSEPGQGETEAFF

v_call: TRBV5-1
clone_size: many
d_call: .
j_call: TRBJ1-2
cdr3_nt: TGCGCCAGCAGTCGTACGGGGGGGGCGCGTGGCTACACCTTC
cdr3_aa: CASSRTGGARGYTF

v_call: TRBV6-1
clone_size: many
d_call: .
j_call: TRBJ2-2
cdr3_nt: TGTGCCAGCATCACGCGGGGGCTACTAGCGAACACCGGGGAGCTGTTTTTT
cdr3_aa: CASITRGLLANTGELFF

v_call: TRBV10-3
clone_size: many
d_call: TRBD1
j_call: TRBJ2-5
cdr3_nt: TGTGCCATCAGGGGACAGGACCAAGAGACCCAGTACTTC
cdr3_aa: CAIRGQDQETQYF

v_call: TRBV20-1
clone_size: many
d_call: TRBD1
j_call: TRBJ1-1
cdr3_nt: TGCAGTGCTAGAGTAACAGGGGGCCCGAACACTGAAGCTTTCTTT
cdr3_aa: CSARVTGGPNTEAFF

v_call: TRBV11-3
clone_size: many
d_call: .
j_call: TRBJ2-7
cdr3_nt: TGTGCCAGCAGCCTGGGAAGGAACGAGCAGTACTTC
cdr3_aa: CASSLGRNEQYF

v_call: TRBV28
clone_size: many
d_call: .
j_call: TRBJ2-7
cdr3_nt: TGTGCCAGCAAACCAAGACGGGGAATTTGGGCTTACGAGCAGTACTTC
cdr3_aa: CASKPRRGIWAYEQYF

v_call: TRBV12-3/TRBV12-4
clone_size: many
d_call: TRBD1
j_call: TRBJ1-2
cdr3_nt: TGTGCCAGCAGCGCCTACTTGGGACAGGGATTTAACTATGGCTACACCTTC
cdr3_aa: CASSAYLGQGFNYGYTF

v_call: TRBV6-5
clone_size: many
d_call: TRBD1
j_call: TRBJ2-5
cdr3_nt: TGTGCCAGCGGGTACAGGGGAATGGAGGAGACCCAGTACTTC
cdr3_aa: CASGYRGMEETQYF

v_call: TRBV4-1
clone_size: .
d_call: .
j_call: TRBJ2-5
cdr3_nt: TGCGCCAGCAGCTCTCCGCAGATAGAGACCCAGTACTTC
cdr3_aa: CASSSPQIETQYF

v_call: TRBV7-3
clone_size: .
d_call: .
j_call: TRBJ1-1
cdr3_nt: TGTGCCAGCGGCCAGGGAGTAATGACTGAAGCTTTCTTT
cdr3_aa: CASGQGVMTEAFF

v_call: TRBV7-3
clone_size: many
d_call: .
j_call: TRBJ2-2
cdr3_nt: TGTGCCAGCACTCCATCCCGTAACACCGGGGAGCTGTTTTTT
cdr3_aa: CASTPSRNTGELFF

v_call: TRBV12-3/TRBV12-4
clone_size: many
d_call: TRBD1
j_call: TRBJ1-2
cdr3_nt: TGTGCCAGCAGTTTAAACGAGGGGGCTTACAATGGCTACACCTTC
cdr3_aa: CASSLNEGAYNGYTF

v_call: TRBV4-2
clone_size: many
d_call: TRBD1
j_call: TRBJ1-1
cdr3_nt: TGTGCCAGCAGCCAATGGTCAGGGGGCTTGAACACTGAAGCTTTCTTT
cdr3_aa: CASSQWSGGLNTEAFF

v_call: TRBV5-1
clone_size: many
d_call: .
j_call: TRBJ2-5
cdr3_nt: TGCGCCAGCAGCTCCCAGACAGCCAGCCAAGAGACCCAGTACTTC
cdr3_aa: CASSSQTASQETQYF

v_call: TRBV6-1
clone_size: many
d_call: .
j_call: TRBJ1-2
cdr3_nt: TGTGCCAGCATTCCGGGGGCCACGGTCGACTATGGCTACACCTTC
cdr3_aa: CASIPGATVDYGYTF

v_call: TRBV5-1
clone_size: few
d_call: .
j_call: TRBJ1-5
cdr3_nt: TGCGCCAGCAGCCCGGACAGCTTCTATCAGCCCCAGCATTTT
cdr3_aa: CASSPDSFYQPQHF

v_call: TRBV15
clone_size: many
d_call: .
j_call: TRBJ2-4
cdr3_nt: TGTGCCACCAGCCACGGCGTCAAGGCCAAAAACATTCAGTACTTC
cdr3_aa: CATSHGVKAKNIQYF

v_call: TRBV7-9
clone_size: many
d_call: .
j_call: TRBJ2-7
cdr3_nt: TGTGCCAGCAGCTTAGCCCAGGGAATCGGCGAGCAGTACTTC
cdr3_aa: CASSLAQGIGEQYF

v_call: TRBV28
clone_size: many
d_call: .
j_call: TRBJ2-5
cdr3_nt: TGTGCCAGCAGTTTACCTGCAGGAGAGACCCAGTACTTC
cdr3_aa: CASSLPAGETQYF

v_call: TRBV6-5
clone_size: many
d_call: .
j_call: TRBJ2-5
cdr3_nt: TGTGCCAGCAGTTACACACCGGGACGCCAAGAGACCCAGTACTTC
cdr3_aa: CASSYTPGRQETQYF

v_call: TRBV29-1
clone_size: many
d_call: .
j_call: TRBJ1-1
cdr3_nt: TGCAGCGCCGGACTCATGAACACTGAAGCTTTCTTT
cdr3_aa: CSAGLMNTEAFF

v_call: TRBV28
clone_size: many
d_call: TRBD2
j_call: TRBJ2-5
cdr3_nt: TGTGCCAGCAGCCCCTGGCGGGGGAAAGAGACCCAGTACTTC
cdr3_aa: CASSPWRGKETQYF

v_call: TRBV12-3/TRBV12-4
clone_size: .
d_call: .
j_call: TRBJ1-2
cdr3_nt: TGTGCCAGCAGTTCCCACGGGGGAAGGCACTATGGCTACACCTTC
cdr3_aa: CASSSHGGRHYGYTF

v_call: TRBV9
clone_size: many
d_call: .
j_call: TRBJ1-2
cdr3_nt: TGTGCCAGCAGCGGGAAATACAGGTTTCGGCACTATGGCTACACCTTC
cdr3_aa: CASSGKYRFRHYGYTF

v_call: TRBV12-3/TRBV12-4
clone_size: many
d_call: .
j_call: TRBJ2-7
cdr3_nt: TGTGCCAGCAGTTTCTTGGGGCGGTCAGACGAGCAGTACTTC
cdr3_aa: CASSFLGRSDEQYF

v_call: TRBV28
clone_size: few
d_call: TRBD1
j_call: TRBJ2-1
cdr3_nt: TGTGCCAGCAGTTCAATCGGACAGGGCGGAGCTAATGAGCAGTTCTTC
cdr3_aa: CASSSIGQGGANEQFF

v_call: TRBV4-1
clone_size: many
d_call: TRBD1
j_call: TRBJ2-7
cdr3_nt: TGCGCCAGCAGCCATCCAGCCGGGACAGGGCCTTACGAGCAGTACTTC
cdr3_aa: CASSHPAGTGPYEQYF

v_call: TRBV6-2/TRBV6-3
clone_size: many
d_call: .
j_call: TRBJ1-1
cdr3_nt: TGTGCCAGCAGTTACGACGAGAGGCCGGGAACAGCTGGGGCTTTCTTT
cdr3_aa: CASSYDERPGTAGAFF

v_call: TRBV6-1
clone_size: many
d_call: .
j_call: TRBJ1-1
cdr3_nt: TGTGCCAGCGGCCATGAAGCTTTCTTT
cdr3_aa: CASGHEAFF

v_call: TRBV5-1
clone_size: few
d_call: TRBD2
j_call: TRBJ2-5
cdr3_nt: TGCGCCAGCAGCCCCGGGGGGAGGTCAGAGACCCAGTACTTC
cdr3_aa: CASSPGGRSETQYF

v_call: TRBV12-3/TRBV12-4
clone_size: .
d_call: .
j_call: TRBJ1-1
cdr3_nt: TGTGCCAGCAGTTCTCCTCCAGAGAACACTGAAGCTTTCTTT
cdr3_aa: CASSSPPENTEAFF

v_call: TRBV18
clone_size: many
d_call: .
j_call: TRBJ1-1
cdr3_nt: TGTGCCAGCTCACCAGGGGTGGCGCGAACTGAAGCTTTCTTT
cdr3_aa: CASSPGVARTEAFF

v_call: TRBV3-1
clone_size: many
d_call: .
j_call: TRBJ1-5
cdr3_nt: TGTGCCAGCAGTCATACCGGGGCAAGCAATCAGCCCCAGCATTTT
cdr3_aa: CASSHTGASNQPQHF

v_call: TRBV10-1
clone_size: .
d_call: .
j_call: TRBJ1-1
cdr3_nt: TGCGCCAACGTGTCGCTGACTGACACTGAAGCTTTCTTT
cdr3_aa: CANVSLTDTEAFF

v_call: TRBV12-3/TRBV12-4
clone_size: many
d_call: .
j_call: TRBJ1-1
cdr3_nt: TGTGCCAGCACCTGGGGGACAAGTTACACTGAAGCTTTCTTT
cdr3_aa: CASTWGTSYTEAFF

v_call: TRBV6-6
clone_size: many
d_call: .
j_call: TRBJ2-7
cdr3_nt: TGTGCCAGCAGGATACGGACAGTGGCTGATAAATACGAGCAGTACTTC
cdr3_aa: CASRIRTVADKYEQYF

v_call: TRBV12-3/TRBV12-4
clone_size: many
d_call: TRBD1
j_call: TRBJ2-7
cdr3_nt: TGTGCCAGCAGGCGACAGGGCCGAGGCTACGAGCAGTACTTC
cdr3_aa: CASRRQGRGYEQYF

v_call: TRBV11-3
clone_size: few
d_call: .
j_call: TRBJ2-2
cdr3_nt: TGTGCCAGCAGCTTAGCGAGTGACACCGGGGAGCTGTTTTTT
cdr3_aa: CASSLASDTGELFF

v_call: TRBV20-1
clone_size: many
d_call: TRBD2
j_call: TRBJ2-4
cdr3_nt: TGCAGTGCTAGAGGGGGCGGGAGGGAAAACATTCAGTACTTC
cdr3_aa: CSARGGGRENIQYF

v_call: TRBV7-2
clone_size: many
d_call: TRBD1
j_call: TRBJ1-2
cdr3_nt: TGTGCCAGCAGCACGCGGACAGGGCACTATGGCTACACCTTC
cdr3_aa: CASSTRTGHYGYTF

v_call: TRBV6-5
clone_size: many
d_call: .
j_call: TRBJ2-5
cdr3_nt: TGTGCCAGCTCAAAGACTAGGACAGAGACCCAGTACTTC
cdr3_aa: CASSKTRTETQYF

v_call: TRBV6-1
clone_size: many
d_call: .
j_call: TRBJ1-1
cdr3_nt: TGTGCCAGCAGGCCTAAAGGGCCGAGAGGGAACACTGAAGCTTTCTTT
cdr3_aa: CASRPKGPRGNTEAFF

v_call: TRBV15
clone_size: many
d_call: .
j_call: TRBJ1-5
cdr3_nt: TGTGCCACCAGCAGAGATTTGGGGAGGGAAAGCAATCAGCCCCAGCATTTT
cdr3_aa: CATSRDLGRESNQPQHF

v_call: TRBV19
clone_size: many
d_call: .
j_call: TRBJ1-5
cdr3_nt: TGTGCCAGTAGTATATCCCGTAATCAGCCCCAGCATTTT
cdr3_aa: CASSISRNQPQHF

v_call: TRBV20-1
clone_size: many
d_call: TRBD1
j_call: TRBJ2-7
cdr3_nt: TGCAGTGCTACCGACAGGGGGCCGGACGAGCAGTACTTC
cdr3_aa: CSATDRGPDEQYF

v_call: TRBV7-8
clone_size: many
d_call: TRBD1
j_call: TRBJ2-7
cdr3_nt: TGTGCCAGCAGCTCCCACCGGGACAGGCATACCTACGAGCAGTACTTC
cdr3_aa: CASSSHRDRHTYEQYF

v_call: TRBV20-1
clone_size: .
d_call: .
j_call: TRBJ1-2
cdr3_nt: TGCAGTGCTAGAGATCCGGGGAGCGAGGGCTACACCTTC
cdr3_aa: CSARDPGSEGYTF

v_call: TRBV2
clone_size: many
d_call: .
j_call: TRBJ1-1
cdr3_nt: TGTGCCAGCAGTGAGGCGGAGGACCCTGAAGCTTTCTTT
cdr3_aa: CASSEAEDPEAFF

v_call: TRBV5-1
clone_size: few
d_call: TRBD2
j_call: TRBJ2-5
cdr3_nt: TGCGCCAGCAGCTTGCCGCGAAGCGGGGGGATCCGGGGGTCCCAGTACTTC
cdr3_aa: CASSLPRSGGIRGSQYF

v_call: TRBV20-1
clone_size: many
d_call: TRBD1
j_call: TRBJ1-1
cdr3_nt: TGCAGTGCTCCACCAACCGGGACAGAAGAAGCTTTCTTT
cdr3_aa: CSAPPTGTEEAFF

v_call: TRBV7-2
clone_size: many
d_call: .
j_call: TRBJ2-7
cdr3_nt: TGTGCCAGCAGCTTATCCCCCAGCAGGCAGTACTTC
cdr3_aa: CASSLSPSRQYF

v_call: TRBV6-5
clone_size: many
d_call: .
j_call: TRBJ1-2
cdr3_nt: TGTGCCAGCAGTTACTCAGTTACCGGAAGCTATGGCTACACCTTC
cdr3_aa: CASSYSVTGSYGYTF